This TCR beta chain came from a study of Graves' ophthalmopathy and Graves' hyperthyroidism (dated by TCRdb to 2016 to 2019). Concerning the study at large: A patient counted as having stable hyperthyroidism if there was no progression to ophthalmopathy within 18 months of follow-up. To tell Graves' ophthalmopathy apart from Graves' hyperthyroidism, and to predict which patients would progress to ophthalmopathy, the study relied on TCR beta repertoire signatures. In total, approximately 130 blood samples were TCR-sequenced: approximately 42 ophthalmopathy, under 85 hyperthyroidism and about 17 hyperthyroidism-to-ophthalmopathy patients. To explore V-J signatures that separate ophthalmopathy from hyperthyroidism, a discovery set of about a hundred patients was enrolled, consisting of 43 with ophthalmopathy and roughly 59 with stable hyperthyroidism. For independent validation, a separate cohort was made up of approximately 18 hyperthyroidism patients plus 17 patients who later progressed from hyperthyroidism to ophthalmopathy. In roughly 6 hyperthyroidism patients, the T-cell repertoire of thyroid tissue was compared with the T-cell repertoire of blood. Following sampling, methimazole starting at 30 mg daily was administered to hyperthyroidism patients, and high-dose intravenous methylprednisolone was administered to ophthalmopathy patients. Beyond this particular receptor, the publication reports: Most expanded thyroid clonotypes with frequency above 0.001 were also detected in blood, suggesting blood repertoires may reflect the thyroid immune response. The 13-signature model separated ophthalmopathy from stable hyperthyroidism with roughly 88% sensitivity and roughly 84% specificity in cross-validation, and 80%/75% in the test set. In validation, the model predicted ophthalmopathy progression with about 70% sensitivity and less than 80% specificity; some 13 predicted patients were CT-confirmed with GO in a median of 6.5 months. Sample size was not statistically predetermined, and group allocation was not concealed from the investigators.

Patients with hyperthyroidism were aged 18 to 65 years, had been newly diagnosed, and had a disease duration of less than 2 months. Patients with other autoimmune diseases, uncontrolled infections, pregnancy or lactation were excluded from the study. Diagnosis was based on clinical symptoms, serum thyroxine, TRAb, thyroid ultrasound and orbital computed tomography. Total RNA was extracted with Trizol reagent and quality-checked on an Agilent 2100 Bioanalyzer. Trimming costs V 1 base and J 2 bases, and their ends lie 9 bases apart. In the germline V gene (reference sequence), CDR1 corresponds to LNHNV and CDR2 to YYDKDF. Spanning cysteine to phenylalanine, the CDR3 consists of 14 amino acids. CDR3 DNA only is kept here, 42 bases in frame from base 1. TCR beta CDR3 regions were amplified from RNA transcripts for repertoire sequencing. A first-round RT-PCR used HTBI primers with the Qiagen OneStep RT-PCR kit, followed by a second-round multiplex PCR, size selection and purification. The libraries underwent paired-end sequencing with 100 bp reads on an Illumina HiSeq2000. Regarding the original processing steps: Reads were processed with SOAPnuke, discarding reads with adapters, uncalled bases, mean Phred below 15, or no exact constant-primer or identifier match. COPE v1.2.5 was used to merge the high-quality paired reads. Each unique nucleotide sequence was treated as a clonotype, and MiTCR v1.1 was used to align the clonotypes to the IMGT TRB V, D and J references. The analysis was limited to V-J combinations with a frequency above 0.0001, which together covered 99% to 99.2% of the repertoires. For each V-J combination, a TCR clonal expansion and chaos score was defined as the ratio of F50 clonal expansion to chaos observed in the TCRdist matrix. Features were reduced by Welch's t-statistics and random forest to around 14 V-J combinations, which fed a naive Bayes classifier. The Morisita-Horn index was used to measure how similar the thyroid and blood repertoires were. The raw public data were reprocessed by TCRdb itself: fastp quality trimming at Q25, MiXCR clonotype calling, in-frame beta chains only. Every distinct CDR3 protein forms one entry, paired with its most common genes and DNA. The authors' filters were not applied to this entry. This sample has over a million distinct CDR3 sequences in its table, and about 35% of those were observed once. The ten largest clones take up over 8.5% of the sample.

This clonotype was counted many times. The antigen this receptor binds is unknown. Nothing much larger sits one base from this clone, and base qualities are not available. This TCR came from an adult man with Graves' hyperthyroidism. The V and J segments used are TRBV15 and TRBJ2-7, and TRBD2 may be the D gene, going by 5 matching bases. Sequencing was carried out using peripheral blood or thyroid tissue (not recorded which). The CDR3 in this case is CATSRAAATYEQYF. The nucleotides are TGTGCCACCAGCAGAGCAGCGGCAACCTACGAGCAGTACTTC. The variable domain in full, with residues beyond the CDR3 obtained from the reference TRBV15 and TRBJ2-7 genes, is DAMVIQNPRYQVTQFGKPVTLSCSQTLNHNVMYWYQQKSSQAPKLLFHYYDKDFNNEADTPDNFQSRRPNTSFCFLDIRSPGLGDTAMYLCATSRAAATYEQYFGPGTRLTVT.